The source of this T cell receptor (beta chain) is a study of cytotoxic CD8 clonotypes in ibrutinib-treated CLL. Whole-study results and caveats: At baseline, clonality was higher than in age-matched healthy donors and correlated with CD8+ counts. Clonality increased at ibrutinib response and stayed stable in sustained remission. At progression, however, it fell back toward baseline.

Produced via immunoSEQ multiplex PCR; TCRdb's table is partial and in-frame only. The repertoire holds some 58,000 clones, with about three quarters as singletons. Regarding this clone: What it recognizes is unknown.

The sample consisted of PBMCs, taken after 12 months of ibrutinib treatment. This TCR was recovered from a human donor with chronic lymphocytic leukemia.

The CDR3, as DNA: TGCGCCAGCAGCCAAGCGACAGCCCCCCTTTACTACGAGCAGTACTTC. Translation gives CASSQATAPLYYEQYF. This chain uses TRBV4-1 with TRBJ2-7, with a tentative D call TRBD1 (5 bases). Trimming cost V 1 base and J 3 bases, with 16 bases left between them. This CDR3 is built from 16 residues. Germline loops: CDR1 MGHRA, CDR2 YSYEKL.